The 5 T cell receptor beta chains below were found in one sample sequenced in a study of stem cell transplantation in POMP-related autoinflammatory disease. Assay used: immunoSEQ multiplex PCR; TCRdb lists only in-frame clones, some missing. The table records approximately 65,000 clones, approximately 90% of them present only once. Here the sequenced sample was CD4+ T cells from PBMCs, taken after stem cell transplantation. The receptor set was obtained from a human patient with POMP-related autoinflammation and immune dysregulation (PRAID). The T cells may come from the graft donor.

This clone occurred once. This rearrangement joins TRBV6-6 to TRBJ1-3; no firm D call. Germline CDR1 reads MNHNY; CDR2 reads SVGAGI (reference sequence). The CDR3 is 16 residues long. Trimming cost V 2 bases and J 0 bases, with 11 bases left between them. CDR3 sequence: CASSYEGRASGNTIYF. CDR3 in DNA: TGTGCCAGCAGTTACGAGGGCCGGGCCTCTGGAAACACCATATATTTT.

CDR3 nucleotides: TGTGCCTTCCTGCCTACAGGGGGCTATAGCTATGGCTACACCTTC. Protein product: CAFLPTGGYSYGYTF. This chain links TRBV30 with TRBJ1-2, with TRBD1 matching 9 bases. Trimming at V came to 7 bases and at J to 4 bases, leaving 13 bases not matched to a gene. Germline values: CDR1 GTSNPN, CDR2 SVGIG (reference sequence). The CDR3 has 15 amino acids.

The chain employs TRBV11-3 and TRBJ2-3, with D unclear. Germline CDR1 reads SGHNT; CDR2 reads YENEEA. This CDR3 contains 13 residues. Trimming stripped 5 bases from V and 2 bases from J, with 8 bases between. The CDR3 DNA is TGTGCCAGCAGCGCCTCCTACACAGATACGCAGTATTTT. Amino acid sequence: CASSASYTDTQYF.

The chain links TRBV19 to TRBJ1-1; weak D call: TRBD1 (6 bases). The CDR3 spans 17 residues. V lost 5 bases to trimming and J lost 5 bases, with 24 bases between them. Germline-derived CDR1 and CDR2 are LNHDA and SQIVND (reference sequence). Written as DNA, the CDR3 is TGTGCCAGTAGTTACTCCTCCCGGGACACCGAAGGAACTGAAGCTTTCTTT. This translates into CASSYSSRDTEGTEAFF.

The chain uses TRBV7-8 and TRBJ2-7; perhaps TRBD1 as D (6 bases). Germline V gene data show CDR1 as SGHVS and CDR2 as FQNEAQ. The length of the CDR3 is 15 residues. Trimming removed 3 bases at V and 2 bases at J, with 14 bases between. CDR3 protein: CASSFGTQGAYEQYV. The DNA for the CDR3 is TGTGCCAGCAGCTTCGGGACACAGGGAGCCTACGAGCAGTACGTC.